This T cell receptor beta chain was identified during a study of blood T cell repertoires in COVID-19. Here immunoSEQ multiplex PCR was the method, and the copy in TCRdb shows in-frame clones only, minus some. The sample has about 160,000 clones, 65% to 90% seen once. On this clone itself: Other DNA sequences in the same sample also yield this CDR3.

The CDR3 has 14 residues. CDR1 and CDR2 from the germline V gene are SGHNT and YYREEE (reference sequence). V was pared by 5 bases and J by 7 bases, with 7 bases of the junction left unmatched. Sequenced input: peripheral blood. This receptor was taken from a man in his sixties or seventies with acute or convalescent COVID-19. V usage is TRBV5-4 and J usage is TRBJ2-7, with 12 bases identical to TRBD2. The CDR3 nucleotides are TGTGCCAGCAGTCTAGCGGGAGGGCCGGGGGAGCAGTACTTC. It is translated as CASSLAGGPGEQYF. The full variable domain, with the rest looked up from reference TRBV5-4 and TRBJ2-7, is ETGVTQSPTHLIKTRGQQVTLRCSSQSGHNTVSWYQQALGQGPQFIFQYYREEENGRGNFPPRFSGLQFPNYSSELNVNALELDDSALYLCASSLAGGPGEQYFGPGTRLTVT.